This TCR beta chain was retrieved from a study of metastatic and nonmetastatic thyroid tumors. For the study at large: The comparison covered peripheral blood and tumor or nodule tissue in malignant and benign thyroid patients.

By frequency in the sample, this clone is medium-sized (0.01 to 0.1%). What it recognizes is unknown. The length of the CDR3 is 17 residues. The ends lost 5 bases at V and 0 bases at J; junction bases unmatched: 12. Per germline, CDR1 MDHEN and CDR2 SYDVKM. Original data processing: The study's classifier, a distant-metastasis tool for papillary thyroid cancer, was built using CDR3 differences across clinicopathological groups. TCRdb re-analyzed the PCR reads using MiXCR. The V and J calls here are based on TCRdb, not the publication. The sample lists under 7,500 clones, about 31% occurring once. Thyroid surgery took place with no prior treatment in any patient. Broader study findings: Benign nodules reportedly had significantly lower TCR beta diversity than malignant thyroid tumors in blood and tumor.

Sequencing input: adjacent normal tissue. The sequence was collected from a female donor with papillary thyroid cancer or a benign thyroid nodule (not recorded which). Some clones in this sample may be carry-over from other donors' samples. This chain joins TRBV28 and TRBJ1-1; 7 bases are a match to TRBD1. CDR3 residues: CASSPPTGLGVNTEAFF. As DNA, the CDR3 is TGTGCCAGCAGTCCTCCGACAGGGTTGGGGGTGAACACTGAAGCTTTCTTT.